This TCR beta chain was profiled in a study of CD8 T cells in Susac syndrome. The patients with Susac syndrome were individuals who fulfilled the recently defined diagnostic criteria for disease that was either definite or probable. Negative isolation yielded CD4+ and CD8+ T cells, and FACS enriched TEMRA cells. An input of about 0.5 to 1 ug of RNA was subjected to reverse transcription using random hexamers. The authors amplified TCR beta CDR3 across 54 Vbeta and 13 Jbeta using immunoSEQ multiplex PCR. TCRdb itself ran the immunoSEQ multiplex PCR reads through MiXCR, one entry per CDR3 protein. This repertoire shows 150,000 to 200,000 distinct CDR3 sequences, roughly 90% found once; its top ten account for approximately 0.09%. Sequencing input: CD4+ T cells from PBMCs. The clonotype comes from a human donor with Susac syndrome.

The DNA of the CDR3 is TGTGCCAGCAGCGTAGGTAATAGCGGATATAGCACAGATACGCAGTATTTT. Its translation is CASSVGNSGYSTDTQYF. This chain joins TRBV9 and TRBJ2-3, with a possible D match to TRBD2 (6 bases). The CDR3 is 17 residues long. The V end was cut by 0 bases, the J end by 0 bases, with 14 bases between. The germline CDR1 and CDR2 sequences are SGDLS and YYNGEE.